This T cell receptor (beta chain) was obtained from a study of post-analysis software for immune sequencing data. Study-wide points: Normalized Chao1 diversity was significantly reduced in patients versus controls. In patients, TRBV5-6, TRBV5-1 and TRBV20-1 belonged to roughly five TRBV segments found more frequently than in controls. F measure clustering grouped samples strongly by preparation batch.

CDR3 length equals 12 residues. Germline CDR1 is SQVTM and CDR2 is ANQGSEA. V lost 6 bases to trimming and J lost 7 bases; unmatched junction nucleotides: 9. TCR beta libraries were prepared from cDNA with unique molecular identifiers. TCRdb re-analysed the PCR reads in MiXCR, keeping a single row per CDR3 protein. Counted here are approximately 660,000 distinct CDR3 sequences, approximately 59% occurring once; the ten biggest clones make up over 9%. About this clonotype: Its antigen is still unknown.

Material for sequencing was blood. The chain joins TRBV29-1 to TRBJ2-7; 7 bases agree with TRBD2. This receptor was taken from a girl aged 2-10 years with multiple sclerosis. DNA of the CDR3: TGCAGCGTCATGGACGGGGGAGGGGAGCAGTACTTC. It specifies CSVMDGGGEQYF.